The table lists the clone carrying this TCR beta chain with a few counts. The antigen is unknown. This sample was taken from a study of T-cell reconstitution after alpha-beta-depleted transplantation in children. Findings and limits, study-wide: The authors attributed T-cell counts and diversity one year after transplant mostly to newly produced T cells. Diversity of TCRbeta at day 60 was high in some patients, arising from surviving recipient T cells and thymic progenitors. There were reportedly several hundred expanded graft clones from which alpha-beta T cells came about two months after transplant.

V lost 5 bases and J lost 5, with 15 bases in between. The CDR3 contains 15 residues. The germline gives CDR1 SEHNR, CDR2 FQNEAQ (reference sequence). The library targeted TCRbeta and was prepared with unique molecular identifiers. TCRdb ran MiXCR on the PCR reads and lists one entry per CDR3 protein. The sample has fewer than 1 million distinct CDR3 sequences, approximately 15% seen once; the top ten hold approximately 5%. V is TRBV7-9 and J is TRBJ2-2; D perhaps matches TRBD2 (5 bases). This sequence originates from a male patient under 18 who had a stem cell transplant for acute lymphoblastic leukemia, so the T cells may come from the graft donor. Sample: PBMCs, mostly from graft donor cells, taken 360 days after TCRalphabeta/CD19-depleted stem cell transplant. CDR3 sequence (DNA): TGTGCCAGCAGCCTGGCCGGGGTAGTTACCGGGGAGCTGTTTTTT. This codes for CASSLAGVVTGELFF.